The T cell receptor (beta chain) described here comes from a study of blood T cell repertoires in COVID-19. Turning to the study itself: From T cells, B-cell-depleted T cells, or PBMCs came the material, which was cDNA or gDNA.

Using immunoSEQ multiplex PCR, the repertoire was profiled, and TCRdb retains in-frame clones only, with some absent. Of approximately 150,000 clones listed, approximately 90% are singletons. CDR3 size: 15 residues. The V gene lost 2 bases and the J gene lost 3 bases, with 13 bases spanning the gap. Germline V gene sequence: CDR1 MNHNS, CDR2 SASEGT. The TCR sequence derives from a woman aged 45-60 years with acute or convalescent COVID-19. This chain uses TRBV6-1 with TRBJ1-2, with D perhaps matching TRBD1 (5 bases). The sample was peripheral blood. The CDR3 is CASSESQGTYYGYTF. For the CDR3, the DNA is TGTGCCAGCAGTGAATCCCAGGGAACATACTATGGCTACACCTTC.